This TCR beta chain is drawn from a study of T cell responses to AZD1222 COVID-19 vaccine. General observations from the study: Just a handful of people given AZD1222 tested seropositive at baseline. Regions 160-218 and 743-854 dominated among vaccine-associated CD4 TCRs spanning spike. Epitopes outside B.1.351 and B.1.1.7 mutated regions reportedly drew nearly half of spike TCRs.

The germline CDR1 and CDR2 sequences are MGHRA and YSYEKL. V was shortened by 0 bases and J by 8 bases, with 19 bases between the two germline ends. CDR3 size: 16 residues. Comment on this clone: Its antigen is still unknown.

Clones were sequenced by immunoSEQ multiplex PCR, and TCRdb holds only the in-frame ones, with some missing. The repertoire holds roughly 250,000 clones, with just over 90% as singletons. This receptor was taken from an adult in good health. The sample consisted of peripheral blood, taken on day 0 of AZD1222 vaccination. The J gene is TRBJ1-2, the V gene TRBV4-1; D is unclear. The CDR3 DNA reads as TGCGCCAGCAGCCAAGATCCGGTAGGGTTGGTTCGGGGCTACACCTTC. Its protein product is CASSQDPVGLVRGYTF.